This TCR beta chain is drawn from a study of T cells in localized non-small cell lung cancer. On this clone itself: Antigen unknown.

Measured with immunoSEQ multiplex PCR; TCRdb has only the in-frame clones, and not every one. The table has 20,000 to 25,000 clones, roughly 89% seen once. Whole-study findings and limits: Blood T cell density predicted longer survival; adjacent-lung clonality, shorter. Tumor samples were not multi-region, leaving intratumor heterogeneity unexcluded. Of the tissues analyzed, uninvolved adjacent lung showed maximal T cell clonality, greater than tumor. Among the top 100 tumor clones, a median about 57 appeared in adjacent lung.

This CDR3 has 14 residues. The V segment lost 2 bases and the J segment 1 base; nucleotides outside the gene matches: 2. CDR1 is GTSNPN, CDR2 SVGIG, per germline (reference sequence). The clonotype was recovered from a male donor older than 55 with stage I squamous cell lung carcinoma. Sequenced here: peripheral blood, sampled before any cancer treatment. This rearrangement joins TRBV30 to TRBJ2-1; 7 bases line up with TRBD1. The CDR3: CAWSPGQSYNEQFF. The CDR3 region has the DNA TGTGCCTGGAGTCCGGGACAGTCCTACAATGAGCAGTTCTTC.